This T cell receptor beta chain was observed in a study of T cells after yellow fever vaccination. Across the whole study: SMART-Seq v4 Ultra Low Input handled preparation of low-cell-number fractions. Study observations and caveats: Shared CD4/CD8 clonotypes were a small share, likely from convergent recombination.

A word on this clonotype: Its target is unknown.

V shed 6 bases and J shed 1 base, with 9 bases lying between them. Germline V gene sequence: CDR1 LGHDT, CDR2 YNNKEL (reference sequence). CDR3 length equals 13 residues. For TCR, cDNA came from 5'RACE template switching, which added a universal primer site and UMIs. TCRdb reprocessed the 5' RACE reads via MiXCR and lists one record per CDR3 protein. The sample contains 310,000 or so distinct CDR3 sequences, roughly 7% of which appear only once. The J gene is TRBJ1-1, the V gene TRBV3-1; D gene uncertain. The origin of this receptor is a young man who received the YFV17D yellow fever vaccine. The starting material was PBMCs, obtained around 45 days after the first yellow fever vaccination. CDR3 DNA sequence: TGTGCCAGCAGTAGGAGGCCGAACACTGAAGCTTTCTTT. It translates to CASSRRPNTEAFF.